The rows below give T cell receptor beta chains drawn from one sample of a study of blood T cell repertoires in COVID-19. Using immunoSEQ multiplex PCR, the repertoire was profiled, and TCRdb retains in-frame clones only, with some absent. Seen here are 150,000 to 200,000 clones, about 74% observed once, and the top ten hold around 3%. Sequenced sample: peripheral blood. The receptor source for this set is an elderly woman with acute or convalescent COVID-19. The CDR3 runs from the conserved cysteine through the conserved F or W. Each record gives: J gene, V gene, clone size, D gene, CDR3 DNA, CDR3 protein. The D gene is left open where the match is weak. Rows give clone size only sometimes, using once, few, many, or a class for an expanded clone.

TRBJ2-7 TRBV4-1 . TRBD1 TGCGCCAGCAGCGCGACAGGGTACCACGAGCAGTACTTC CASSATGYHEQYF
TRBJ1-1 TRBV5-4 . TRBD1 TGTGCCAGCAGCCTACGGACAGGGGTTGGTGAAGCTTTCTTT CASSLRTGVGEAFF
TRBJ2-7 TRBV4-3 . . TGCGCCAGCAGTCTGCGGCTAACAGGCGAGCAGTACTTC CASSLRLTGEQYF
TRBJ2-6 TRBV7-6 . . TGTGCCAGCAGCTTAGACGGGAACTCTGGGGCCAACGTCCTGACTTTC CASSLDGNSGANVLTF
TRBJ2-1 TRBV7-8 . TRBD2 TGTGCCAGCAGCTTTTCTATTAAGGACGAGAGAGCGGGAAGATACAATGAGCAGTTCTTC CASSFSIKDERAGRYNEQFF
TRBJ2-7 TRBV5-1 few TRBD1 TGCGCCAGCAGCGAAACCGGGACAGGACCCTACGAGCAGTACTTC CASSETGTGPYEQYF
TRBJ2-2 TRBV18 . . TGTGCCAGCTCACCCAAGACTAGTCTCGACACCGGGGAGCTGTTTTTT CASSPKTSLDTGELFF
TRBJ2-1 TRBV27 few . TGTGCCAGCAGTCCCTTACAGCGGATATCATACAATGAGCAGTTCTTC CASSPLQRISYNEQFF
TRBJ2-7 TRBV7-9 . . TGTGCCAGCAGCTTAACTTTCTACGAGCAGTACTTC CASSLTFYEQYF
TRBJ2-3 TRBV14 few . TGTGCCAGCAGCCAAGAAAGCTACGGGAGTTATACGCAGTATTTT CASSQESYGSYTQYF
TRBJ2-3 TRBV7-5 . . TGTGCCAGAAGCCTGGGGGCCGGGGGGCGCACAGATACGCAGTATTTT CARSLGAGGRTDTQYF
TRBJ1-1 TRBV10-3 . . TGTGCCATCAGGATACAGGGTGAAGGGACTGAAGCTTTCTTT CAIRIQGEGTEAFF
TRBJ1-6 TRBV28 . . TGTGCCAGCAGGGCCGGGACAAATAATTCACCCCTCCACTTT CASRAGTNNSPLHF
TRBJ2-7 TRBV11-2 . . TGTGCCAGCAGCCCGACAGATTACGAGCAGTACTTC CASSPTDYEQYF
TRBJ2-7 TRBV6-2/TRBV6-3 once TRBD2 TGTGCCAGCAGTCGTACTAGCGGGAGCTCCTACGAGCAGTACTTC CASSRTSGSSYEQYF